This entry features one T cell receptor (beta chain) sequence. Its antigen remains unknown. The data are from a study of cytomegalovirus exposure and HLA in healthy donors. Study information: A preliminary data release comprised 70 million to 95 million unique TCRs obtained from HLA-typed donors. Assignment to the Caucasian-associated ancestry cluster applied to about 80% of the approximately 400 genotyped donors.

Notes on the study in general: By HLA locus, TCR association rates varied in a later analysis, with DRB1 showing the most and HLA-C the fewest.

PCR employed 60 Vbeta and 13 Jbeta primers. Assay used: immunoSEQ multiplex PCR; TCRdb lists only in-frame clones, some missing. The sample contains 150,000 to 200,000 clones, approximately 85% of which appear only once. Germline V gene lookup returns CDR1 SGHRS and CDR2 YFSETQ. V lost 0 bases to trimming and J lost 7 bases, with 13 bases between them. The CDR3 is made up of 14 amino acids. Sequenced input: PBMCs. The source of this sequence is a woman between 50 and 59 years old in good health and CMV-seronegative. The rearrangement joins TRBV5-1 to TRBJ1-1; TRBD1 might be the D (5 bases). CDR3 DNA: TGCGCCAGCAGCTTGGACGTCAGGGCGAGTGAAGCTTTCTTT. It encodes CASSLDVRASEAFF.